This record covers a single T cell receptor (beta chain). Antigen unknown. This record comes from a study of T cell responses to AZD1222 COVID-19 vaccine. Notes on the study in general: There were repertoire samples only from the period after the peak T cell response. Per reports, nearly half of all spike-specific TCRs target regions that are unmutated in variants. Donors, mostly white British, included more females; clonal diversity was possibly underestimated. Recipients of AZD1222 seropositive at baseline numbered only 6 or 7.

The protocol was immunoSEQ multiplex PCR, while the TCRdb copy is restricted to in-frame clones and leaves out a portion. The sample holds 140,000 or so clones, 85% to 95% seen once. The CDR3 consists of 13 residues. Looked up from germline, CDR1 is SGHVS and CDR2 is FQNEAQ. Trimming stripped 5 bases from V and 2 bases from J, with 10 bases between. The sample in question was peripheral blood, obtained after recovery from COVID-19. The chain has TRBV7-8 and TRBJ2-7; the D gene could be TRBD1 or TRBD2 (5 bases each). The sequence came from an adult who had recovered from COVID-19. Written as DNA, the CDR3 is TGTGCCAGCAGCACCAGGGACCCCTACGAGCAGTACTTC. Residues: CASSTRDPYEQYF.